This record looks at one T cell receptor beta chain sequence and its context. CDR1 is SQVTM and CDR2 is ANQGSEA in the germline V gene. This CDR3 spans 14 amino acids. Germline trimming cut 6 bases from V and 5 bases from J; bases unmatched to any gene: 12. The sample originates from a study of blood T cell repertoires in COVID-19. In the study's own analysis: Reference gene primer amplification yielded estimated nucleated cell counts. Here immunoSEQ multiplex PCR was the method, and the copy in TCRdb shows in-frame clones only, minus some. V and J calls and clone size come straight from that table; D and trimming were deduced from the DNA. The sample carries some 20,000 clones, approximately 83% recorded once.

The V and J genes are TRBV29-1 and TRBJ2-7, with 8 bases matching TRBD2. The sequenced sample was peripheral blood. The sequence was collected from a human donor in a cohort sampled during active COVID-19. The CDR3 loop is CSVLSGSPYDEQYF. The CDR3 DNA sequence: TGCAGCGTGCTGAGCGGGAGCCCCTACGACGAGCAGTACTTC.